Described below is a single T cell receptor (beta chain) sequence and its context. Its antigen is currently unknown. Carrying UMI labels, the TRB cDNA libraries were prepared through 5' RACE. From the 5' RACE reads, TCRdb lists one entry per CDR3 protein and no DNA. The table for this sample gives under 150,000 distinct CDR3 sequences. CDR3 size: 14 residues. Per germline, CDR1 WSHSY and CDR2 SAAADI. The data are from a study of CXCR3-negative and CXCR3-positive naive CD8 T cells. Regarding the study as a whole: Relative to CXCR3-negative naive cells, CXCR3-positive naive cells had more hydrophobic TRB CDR3s. Comparably high diversity was seen in both naive subsets, and much lower diversity in memory CD8+ cells. With respect to TRBV-TRBJ usage, naive CXCR3-negative and CXCR3-positive cells were similar; memory differed. PBMCs showed partially decreased CXCR3 expression after cryopreservation, and most assays used fresh PBMCs.

About 310,000 cells per CD8+ T cell subset were flow-sorted in triplicate. The TCR sequence derives from a human donor in good health. Some clones in this sample may be carry-over from other donors' samples. The rearrangement joins TRBV10-2 to TRBJ1-1; absent DNA, TCRdb's TRBD1 call cannot be checked. Sequenced sample: naive CXCR3+ CD8+ T cells from blood. Subset given: CD45RO-CCR7+CD27+CD95- naive CD8+ T cells expressing CXCR3 (TNR3+). The CDR3: CASSEGQMNTEAFF.